The 22 T cell receptor beta chains presented below share a single source sample, sequenced in a study of T-cell memory formation after mild COVID-19. TCRdb re-called the 5' RACE reads through MiXCR, storing one row per CDR3 protein. The sample holds 110,000 to 150,000 distinct CDR3 sequences, 11% to 15% seen once. Sequenced material: PBMCs or a T cell subset sorted from them (not recorded which). Receptor source: an adult woman who had mild COVID-19 (a few samples of this study predate the infection). Cell type and time point are not known.

This clonotype was recorded a few times. The rearrangement uses TRBV9 and TRBJ2-1, with D tentatively TRBD2 (6 bases). CDR1 is SGDLS, CDR2 YYNGEE, per germline. The CDR3 covers 16 residues. Trimming removed 3 bases at V and 1 base at J, with 14 bases between. The CDR3 DNA is TGTGCCAGCAGCGCACCCTCGGGAGAGTCCTACAATGAGCAGTTCTTC. Encoded protein: CASSAPSGESYNEQFF.

This clonotype has more than one count but fewer than ten. J is TRBJ1-1 and V is TRBV7-3, with D tentatively TRBD1 (5 bases). The CDR3 is 15 amino acids. V was clipped by 8 bases and J by 5 bases, with 21 bases between them. Germline assignment: CDR1 SGHTA and CDR2 FQGTGA. The CDR3 reads CASGEGRGLRTEAFF. The CDR3 DNA reads as TGTGCCAGCGGGGAAGGGAGGGGTCTGAGGACTGAAGCTTTCTTT.

This clonotype was recorded a few times. CDR3 coding DNA: TGTGCCAGCAGCTTAGCGTCGAATTTTGGCTACACCTTC. It specifies CASSLASNFGYTF. J is TRBJ1-2 and V is TRBV7-9; unclear D gene. This CDR3 has 13 amino acids. The V gene's germline CDR1 is SEHNR and CDR2 FQNEAQ (reference sequence). Trimming removed 0 bases from V and 7 bases from J, with 9 bases in between.

This chain links TRBV5-1 with TRBJ1-1, with 11 bases fitting TRBD1. Germline lookup yields CDR1 SGHRS and CDR2 YFSETQ. This CDR3 contains 15 residues. V shed 2 bases, J shed 4 bases, and the junction held 4 bases outside the gene matches. CDR3 residues: CASSFGQGAGTEAFF. The CDR3 DNA follows: TGCGCCAGCAGCTTTGGACAGGGGGCTGGCACTGAAGCTTTCTTT.

The chain combines TRBV27 with TRBJ2-7, with 9 bases fitting TRBD1. With V trimmed by 3 bases and J by 7 bases, 10 bases remained unmatched. The CDR3 sequence is 15 residues long. Germline V gene data show CDR1 as MNHEY and CDR2 as SMNVEV (reference sequence). The DNA for the CDR3 is TGTGCCAGCAGTTTCATCCGGGACAGGGCTTGGGAGCAGTACTTC. Encoded protein: CASSFIRDRAWEQYF.

The chain has TRBV4-3 and TRBJ1-3, with 7 bases fitting TRBD1. This CDR3 comprises 16 residues. V lost 2 bases to trimming and J lost 0 bases; unmatched junction nucleotides: 4. Germline V gene data show CDR1 as LGHNA and CDR2 as YSLEER. The CDR3 region is CASSQNGQDSGNTIYF. The CDR3 nucleotides read TGCGCCAGCAGCCAAAATGGACAGGACTCTGGAAACACCATATATTTT.

There are a few counts of this clonotype. The chain recombines TRBV9 with TRBJ2-6; D is tentatively TRBD1 or TRBD2 (5 bases each). Trimming stripped 2 bases from V and 2 bases from J, with 11 bases between. CDR1 is SGDLS and CDR2 is YYNGEE in the germline V gene. The CDR3 totals 16 residues. The CDR3 DNA reads as TGTGCCAGCAGCGTTTCCGGGGACCCTGGGGCCAACGTCCTGACTTTC. Translated: CASSVSGDPGANVLTF.

V and J are TRBV30 and TRBJ2-7; TRBD1 aligns across 8 bases. Germline V gene data show CDR1 as GTSNPN and CDR2 as SVGIG (reference sequence). CDR3 size: 14 residues. V lost 2 bases, J lost 4 bases, and 7 bases stayed unmatched. CDR3 coding DNA: TGTGCCTGGAGTATTTGGGACAGGCCTTACGAGCAGTACTTC. It yields the protein CAWSIWDRPYEQYF.

The J gene is TRBJ2-7, the V gene TRBV6-2 or TRBV6-3, with TRBD2 matching over 12 bases. V lost 4 bases and J lost 1; bases outside the gene matches: 8. Germline values: CDR1 MNHEY, CDR2 SVGEGT. The CDR3 has 17 amino acids. Here the CDR3 reads CASSSLTSGGISYEQYF. Here the CDR3 DNA reads TGTGCCAGCAGTTCCCTCACTAGCGGGGGGATTTCCTACGAGCAGTACTTC.

This clonotype was detected ten times or more. This chain uses TRBV7-9 with TRBJ2-7; 9 bases map to TRBD2. From germline, CDR1 is SEHNR and CDR2 FQNEAQ (reference sequence). V trimming: 1 base; J trimming: 3 bases; junction bases outside the gene matches: 7. The CDR3 runs to 16 residues. The CDR3 sequence: CASSLVGLARDYEQYF. CDR3 coding DNA: TGTGCCAGCAGCTTAGTAGGACTAGCGAGGGACTACGAGCAGTACTTC.

This clonotype was picked up a small number of times. The chain recombines TRBV6-2 or TRBV6-3 with TRBJ2-1; the D call may be TRBD1 or TRBD2 (5 bases each). This CDR3 has 15 residues. CDR1 and CDR2 (germline): MNHEY, SVGEGT. V was pared by 4 bases and J by 6 bases, with 16 bases between. CDR3 amino acids: CASSSTPGPINEQFF. In nucleotides, the CDR3 is TGTGCCAGCAGTTCCACACCGGGACCAATCAATGAGCAGTTCTTC.

In this sample, this clonotype turned up many times. The V and J genes are TRBV13 and TRBJ2-7; 7 bases agree with TRBD1. Germline assignment: CDR1 PRHDT and CDR2 FYEKMQ (reference sequence). V trimming: 5 bases; J trimming: 4 bases; junction bases outside the gene matches: 2. The CDR3 sequence is 12 residues long. The CDR3 is CASSPRGYEQYF. The CDR3, as DNA: TGTGCCAGCAGCCCCAGGGGGTACGAGCAGTACTTC.

The gene calls are TRBV25-1 and TRBJ2-7, with TRBD2 as a possible D gene (5 bases). V lost 2 bases and J 3 bases, leaving 11 bases between the germline ends. Germline V gene lookup returns CDR1 MGHDK and CDR2 SYGVNS. CDR3 length equals 14 residues. CDR3 residues: CASSEDISGYEQYF. DNA of the CDR3: TGTGCCAGCAGTGAAGATATCAGCGGCTACGAGCAGTACTTC.

The chain uses TRBV7-2 and TRBJ2-1; perhaps D is TRBD1 or TRBD2 (6 bases each). The CDR3 consists of 16 residues. Trimming stripped 10 bases from V and 7 bases from J, with 26 bases between. Germline V lookup: CDR1 SGHTA, CDR2 FQGNSA. The CDR3 DNA sequence: TGTGCCACCTCCCGCCTGGGGGGCGCGAATGGGAATGAGCAGTTCTTC. It codes for CATSRLGGANGNEQFF.

This chain uses TRBV12-3 or TRBV12-4 with TRBJ2-2, with 11 bases identical to TRBD2. CDR3 length equals 17 residues. Germline trimming cut 5 bases from V and 0 bases from J; bases unmatched to any gene: 5. The DNA for the CDR3 is TGTGCCAGCAGTCCTACTAGCGGGAGCACGAACACCGGGGAGCTGTTTTTT. Protein sequence: CASSPTSGSTNTGELFF.

The table lists this clonotype with a few counts. V is TRBV11-2 and J is TRBJ2-3, with 7 bases matching TRBD2. The CDR3 is 14 residues long. J was trimmed by 3 bases and V by 2 bases; bases with no gene match: 2. Germline CDR1 is SGHAT and CDR2 is FQNNGV. The CDR3 spells CASSLNGRTDTQYF. The CDR3, as DNA: TGTGCCAGCAGCTTAAACGGGAGGACAGATACGCAGTATTTT.

This clonotype appeared a few times. V gene TRBV7-9 combines with J gene TRBJ2-7; D possibly matches TRBD1 or TRBD2 (5 bases each). The CDR3 consists of 15 residues. Germline loops: CDR1 SEHNR, CDR2 FQNEAQ (reference sequence). Trimming removed 4 bases at V and 2 bases at J, with 15 bases between. CDR3 amino acids: CASSSPRDGPYEQYF. DNA for the CDR3: TGTGCCAGCAGCTCTCCACGGGACGGACCCTACGAGCAGTACTTC.

This clonotype was seen a handful of times. This chain uses TRBV9 with TRBJ2-3; 8 bases agree with TRBD2. Germline V lookup: CDR1 SGDLS, CDR2 YYNGEE. The CDR3 extends over 17 amino acids. J was trimmed by 0 bases and V by 4 bases; bases with no gene match: 10. The DNA for the CDR3 is TGTGCCAGCAGCCCCGAGATAGCGGGGTCTAGCACAGATACGCAGTATTTT. Its protein product is CASSPEIAGSSTDTQYF. The full variable domain, with the rest looked up from reference TRBV9 and TRBJ2-3, is DSGVTQTPKHLITATGQRVTLRCSPRSGDLSVYWYQQSLDQGLQFLIQYYNGEERAKGNILERFSAQQFPDLHSELNLSSLELGDSALYFCASSPEIAGSSTDTQYFGPGTRLTVL.

CDR3 sequence: CASSLSRWAGQETQYF. Written as DNA, the CDR3 is TGTGCCAGCAGTTTAAGTCGTTGGGCGGGTCAAGAGACCCAGTACTTC. This chain connects TRBV12-3 or TRBV12-4 to TRBJ2-5; perhaps TRBD2 as D (5 bases). This CDR3 comprises 16 residues. The V and J ends lost 2 bases and 2 bases respectively, with 15 bases between them.

A few counts support this clonotype. The V call is TRBV20-1, the J call TRBJ1-1; 7 positions agree with TRBD1. Germline CDR1 reads DFQATT; CDR2 reads SNEGSKA (reference sequence). CDR3 length equals 13 residues. J was trimmed by 1 base and V by 6 bases; bases with no gene match: 5. CDR3 sequence: CSAPGQKNTEAFF. CDR3 in DNA: TGCAGTGCCCCGGGACAGAAGAACACTGAAGCTTTCTTT.

This clonotype came up a few times. This rearrangement joins TRBV4-1 to TRBJ2-2; D is possibly TRBD2 (6 bases). The germline V gene has CDR1 MGHRA and CDR2 YSYEKL. The germline V and J ends were trimmed by 5 bases and 2 bases, with 15 bases remaining between them. This CDR3 is 16 amino acids long. CDR3 nucleotides: TGCGCCAGCAGCAAGGTTTTGGGAGGAAACACCGGGGAGCTGTTTTTT. Residues: CASSKVLGGNTGELFF.

J is TRBJ2-1 and V is TRBV29-1, with 9 bases aligning to TRBD1. Germline V gene data show CDR1 as SQVTM and CDR2 as ANQGSEA. This CDR3 is built from 13 residues. V dropped 4 bases and J dropped 7; count of bases not matched to a gene: 5. CDR3 loop: CSVAHGQGNEQFF. The CDR3 DNA follows: TGCAGCGTTGCCCATGGACAGGGGAATGAGCAGTTCTTC.